The clone carrying this T cell receptor (beta chain) was seen a few times. 5'RACE, which relied on constant-segment primers, yielded TCR alpha and TCR beta cDNA libraries carrying sample barcodes and UMIs. One entry per CDR3 protein results from TCRdb running MiXCR on the 5' RACE reads. This table holds fewer than 250,000 distinct CDR3 sequences, 25% to 35% found once. Germline CDR1 reads SGHRS; CDR2 reads YFSETQ. This CDR3 spans 15 amino acids. V was pared by 0 bases and J by 4 bases, with 13 bases between. This specimen comes from a study of T-cell memory formation after mild COVID-19. The sequencing input was PBMCs or a T cell subset sorted from them (not recorded which). The rearrangement links TRBV5-1 to TRBJ1-1; D perhaps matches TRBD1 (5 bases). This clonotype originated in an adult woman who had mild COVID-19 (a few samples of this study predate the infection). Cell type and time point are not known. CDR3 region: CASSLDPGVGTEAFF. CDR3 bases: TGCGCCAGCAGCTTGGATCCGGGGGTGGGCACTGAAGCTTTCTTT.